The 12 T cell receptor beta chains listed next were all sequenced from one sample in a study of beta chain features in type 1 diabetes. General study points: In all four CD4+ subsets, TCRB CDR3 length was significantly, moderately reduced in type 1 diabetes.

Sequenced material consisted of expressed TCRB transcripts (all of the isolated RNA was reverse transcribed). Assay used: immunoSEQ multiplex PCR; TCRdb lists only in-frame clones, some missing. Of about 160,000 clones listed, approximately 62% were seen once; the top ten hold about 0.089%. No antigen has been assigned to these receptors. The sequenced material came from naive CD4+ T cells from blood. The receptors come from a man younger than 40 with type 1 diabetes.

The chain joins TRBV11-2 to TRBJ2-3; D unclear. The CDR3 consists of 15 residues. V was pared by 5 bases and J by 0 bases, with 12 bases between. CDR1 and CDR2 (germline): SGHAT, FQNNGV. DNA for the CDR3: TGTGCCAGCAGCCCGCCTGGCGGTAGCACAGATACGCAGTATTTT. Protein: CASSPPGGSTDTQYF.

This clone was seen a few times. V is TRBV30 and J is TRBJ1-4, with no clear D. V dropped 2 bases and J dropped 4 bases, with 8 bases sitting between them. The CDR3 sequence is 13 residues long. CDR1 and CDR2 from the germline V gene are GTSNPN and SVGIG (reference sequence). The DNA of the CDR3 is TGTGCCTGGAGTCTGATGATTAATGAAAAACTGTTTTTT. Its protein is CAWSLMINEKLFF.

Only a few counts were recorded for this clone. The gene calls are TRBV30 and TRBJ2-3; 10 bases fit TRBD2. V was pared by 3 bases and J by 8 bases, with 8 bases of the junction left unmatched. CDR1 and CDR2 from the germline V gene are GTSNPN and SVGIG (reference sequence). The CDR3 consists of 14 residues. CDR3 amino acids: CAWSRTSGRGTQYF. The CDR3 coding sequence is TGTGCCTGGAGCCGGACTAGCGGACGAGGTACGCAGTATTTT.

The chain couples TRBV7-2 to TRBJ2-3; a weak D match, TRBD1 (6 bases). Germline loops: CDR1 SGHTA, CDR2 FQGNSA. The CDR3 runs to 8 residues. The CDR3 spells CALGGQYF. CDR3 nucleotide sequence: TGTGCTTTAGGGGGGCAGTATTTT.

The CDR3 nucleotides are TGTGCCCTCAACAGGGTCACAGATACGCAGTATTTT. Translation: CALNRVTDTQYF. V is TRBV30 and J is TRBJ2-3; weak D call: TRBD1 (6 bases). Trimming stripped 8 bases from V and 2 bases from J, with 11 bases between. CDR3 size: 12 residues. CDR1 is GTSNPN and CDR2 is SVGIG in the germline V gene (reference sequence).

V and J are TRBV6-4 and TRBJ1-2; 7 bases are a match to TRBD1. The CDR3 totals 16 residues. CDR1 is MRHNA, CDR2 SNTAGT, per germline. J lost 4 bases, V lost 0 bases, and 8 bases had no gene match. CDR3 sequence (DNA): TGTGCCAGCAGTGACTCTGGGACAGTCCCAATCTATGGCTACACCTTC. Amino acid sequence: CASSDSGTVPIYGYTF.

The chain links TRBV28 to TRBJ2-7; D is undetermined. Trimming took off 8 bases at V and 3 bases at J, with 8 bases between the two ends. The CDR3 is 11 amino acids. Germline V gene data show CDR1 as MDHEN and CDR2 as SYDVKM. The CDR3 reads CASGNSYEQYF. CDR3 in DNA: TGTGCCAGCGGAAACAGCTACGAGCAGTACTTC.

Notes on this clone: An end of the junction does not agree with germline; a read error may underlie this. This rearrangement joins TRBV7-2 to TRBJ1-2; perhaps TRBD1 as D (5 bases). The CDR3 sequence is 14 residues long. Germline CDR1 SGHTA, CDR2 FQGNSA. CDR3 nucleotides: TGTGCCAGCAGTTTAGTCAGGGCTGACTATGGCTACACCTTC. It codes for CASSLVRADYGYTF.

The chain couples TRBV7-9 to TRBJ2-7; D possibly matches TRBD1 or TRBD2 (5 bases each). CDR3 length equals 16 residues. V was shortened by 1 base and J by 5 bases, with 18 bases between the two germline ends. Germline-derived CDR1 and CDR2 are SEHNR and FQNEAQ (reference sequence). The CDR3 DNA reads TGTGCCAGCAGCTTAGGGCCGGGACCGCTTCTCGACGAGCAGTACTTC. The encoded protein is CASSLGPGPLLDEQYF.

The CDR3 is CASSPRQGKDSGANVLTF. The CDR3 DNA reads as TGTGCCAGCAGTCCCCGACAGGGAAAGGACTCTGGGGCCAACGTCCTGACTTTC. The rearrangement links TRBV28 to TRBJ2-6; 7 nucleotides match TRBD1. The CDR3 loop spans 18 amino acids. Trimming removed 5 bases from V and 0 bases from J; junction bases left unmatched: 10. Per the germline V gene, CDR1 is MDHEN and CDR2 is SYDVKM.

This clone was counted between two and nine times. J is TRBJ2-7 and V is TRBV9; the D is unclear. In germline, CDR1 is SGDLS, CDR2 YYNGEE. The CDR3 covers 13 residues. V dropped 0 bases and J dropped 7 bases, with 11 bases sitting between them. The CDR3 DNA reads TGTGCCAGCAGCGTAGACTCGTCTACTGAGCAGTACTTC. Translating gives CASSVDSSTEQYF. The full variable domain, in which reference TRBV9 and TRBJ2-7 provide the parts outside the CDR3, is DSGVTQTPKHLITATGQRVTLRCSPRSGDLSVYWYQQSLDQGLQFLIQYYNGEERAKGNILERFSAQQFPDLHSELNLSSLELGDSALYFCASSVDSSTEQYFGPGTRLTVT.

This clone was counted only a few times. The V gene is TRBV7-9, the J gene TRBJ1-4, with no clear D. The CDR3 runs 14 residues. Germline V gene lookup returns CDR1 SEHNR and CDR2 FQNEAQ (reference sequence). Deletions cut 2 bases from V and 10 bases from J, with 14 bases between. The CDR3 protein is CASSLSGETGKLFF. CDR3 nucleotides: TGTGCCAGCAGCTTAAGTGGGGAGACCGGAAAACTGTTTTTT.